Below, 15 T cell receptor beta chains from the same sample are listed, as sequenced in a study of shared clonotypes between healthy human individuals. Assay used: immunoSEQ multiplex PCR; TCRdb lists only in-frame clones, some missing. Of over a million clones detected, 75% to 80% appear once; the ten largest clones hold roughly 0.65%. Input material: memory CD4+ T cells from PBMCs. As to subset: CD45RA-negative fraction. These receptor sequences come from a man aged 18 to 30 in good health. Some clones in this sample may be carry-over from other donors' samples.

This clone was recorded once. The V call is TRBV7-8, the J call TRBJ2-1, with 7 bases that match TRBD2. Germline-derived CDR1 and CDR2 are SGHVS and FQNEAQ. V dropped 1 base and J dropped 7; count of bases not matched to a gene: 7. The CDR3 loop spans 15 amino acids. The CDR3 here is CASSLGGLTRNEQFF. CDR3 sequence (DNA): TGTGCCAGCAGCTTAGGGGGACTAACCCGGAATGAGCAGTTCTTC. The variable domain in full, with the rest retrieved from reference TRBV7-8 and TRBJ2-1, is GAGVSQSPRYKVAKRGQDVALRCDPISGHVSLFWYQQALGQGPEFLTYFQNEAQLDKSGLPSDRFFAERPEGSVSTLKIQRTQQEDSAVYLCASSLGGLTRNEQFFGPGTRLTVL.

J is TRBJ2-7 and V is TRBV30, with D perhaps given as TRBD1 or TRBD2 (6 bases each). The germline V gene encodes CDR1 GTSNPN and CDR2 SVGIG (reference sequence). This CDR3 spans 14 amino acids. Trimming removed 1 base from V and 4 bases from J, with 14 bases in between. The CDR3 DNA follows: TGTGCCTGGAGTGCCCATATAGGGGGGTACGAGCAGTACTTC. It is translated as CAWSAHIGGYEQYF.

This chain connects TRBV29-1 to TRBJ1-1; 9 nucleotides agree with TRBD1. This CDR3 is built from 13 residues. CDR1 and CDR2 (germline): SQVTM, ANQGSEA. The trim removed 4 bases at V and 4 bases at J, leaving 4 bases unmatched. In nucleotides, the CDR3 is TGCAGCGTTGGGACAGGGGTCGGCACTGAAGCTTTCTTT. This encodes CSVGTGVGTEAFF. The variable domain in full, completed from reference TRBV29-1 and TRBJ1-1, reads SAVISQKPSRDICQRGTSLTIQCQVDSQVTMMFWYRQQPGQSLTLIATANQGSEATYESGFVIDKFPISRPNLTFSTLTVSNMSPEDSSIYLCSVGTGVGTEAFFGQGTRLTVV.

The chain employs TRBV28 and TRBJ1-1; 9 bases match TRBD1. CDR1 is MDHEN and CDR2 is SYDVKM in the germline V gene. This CDR3 comprises 16 residues. Germline trimming cut 1 base from V and 6 bases from J; bases unmatched to any gene: 9. The CDR3 DNA reads as TGTGCCAGCAGTTTATATTTTGGGACAGGGACCCCTGAAGCTTTCTTT. Protein: CASSLYFGTGTPEAFF.

There are many counts of this clone. The chain has TRBV11-2 and TRBJ1-4, with a weak D call TRBD1 (5 bases). Germline CDR1 SGHAT, CDR2 FQNNGV. The CDR3 is 14 amino acids. The V and J ends lost 3 bases and 10 bases respectively, with 15 bases between them. The CDR3 DNA is TGTGCCAGCAGCTTTCCAACCGGGGCCCCAAAACTGTTTTTT. This gives the protein CASSFPTGAPKLFF.

With respect to this clone: One end of the junction does not line up with germline, which may come from a read error. The rearrangement links TRBV6-5 to TRBJ2-7; D is uncertain. The CDR3 is made up of 11 amino acids. In germline, CDR1 is MNHEY, CDR2 SVGAGI. The DNA for the CDR3 is TGTGCCAGCAGTTACGCAGGCCGATTCGTCTTC. It is translated as CASSYAGRFVF.

The chain recombines TRBV28 with TRBJ2-7, with 10 bases aligning to TRBD2. Germline loops: CDR1 MDHEN, CDR2 SYDVKM. V gave up 1 base and J gave up 4 bases; unmatched junction bases: 7. This CDR3 comprises 16 residues. The DNA for the CDR3 is TGTGCCAGCAGTTTATTTGTCCTAGCGGGGGAATACGAGCAGTACTTC. As protein: CASSLFVLAGEYEQYF.

The chain combines TRBV19 with TRBJ2-1, with D possibly being TRBD1 (6 bases). This CDR3 is built from 14 residues. Germline lookup yields CDR1 LNHDA and CDR2 SQIVND (reference sequence). Trimming took off 6 bases at V and 0 bases at J, with 9 bases between the two ends. In DNA form, the CDR3 reads TGTGCCAGTAGCAGGGGCAGCTCCTACAATGAGCAGTTCTTC. Protein: CASSRGSSYNEQFF.

The rearrangement uses TRBV27 and TRBJ2-7; 7 nucleotides match TRBD2. V shed 6 bases, J shed 6 bases, and the junction held 8 bases outside the gene matches. The length of the CDR3 is 13 residues. Looked up from germline, CDR1 is MNHEY and CDR2 is SMNVEV (reference sequence). In DNA form, the CDR3 reads TGTGCCAGCAGGCTAGGGACTACCGGCGAGCAGTACTTC. This sequence encodes CASRLGTTGEQYF.

This clone turned up a few times. The chain joins TRBV19 to TRBJ1-5; D uncertain. The germline V gene encodes CDR1 LNHDA and CDR2 SQIVND (reference sequence). The V gene lost 5 bases and the J gene lost 0 bases, with 11 bases spanning the gap. This CDR3 spans 15 amino acids. Here the CDR3 DNA reads TGTGCCAGTAGTTGGTGGGGTTATAGCAATCAGCCCCAGCATTTT. Amino acids: CASSWWGYSNQPQHF.

In DNA, the CDR3 is TGTGCCAGCAGTTTGGCAGGGGGCAACGGACGTCAGCCCCAGCATTTT. It encodes CASSLAGGNGRQPQHF. This chain connects TRBV28 to TRBJ1-5; TRBD1 matches at 8 bases. With 3 bases clipped from V and 6 bases from J, the junction kept 10 bases outside the gene matches. Germline V gives CDR1 MDHEN, CDR2 SYDVKM. The CDR3 has 16 residues.

This clone showed up just a few times. The rearrangement links TRBV2 to TRBJ1-5; perhaps TRBD1 as D (6 bases). Germline lookup yields CDR1 SNHLY and CDR2 FYNNEI. V dropped 6 bases and J dropped 5 bases, with 14 bases sitting between them. The CDR3 has 14 amino acids. The DNA of the CDR3 is TGTGCCAGCAGCATCGGACAGCGCGATCAGCCCCAGCATTTT. This codes for CASSIGQRDQPQHF.

The chain links TRBV6-1 to TRBJ2-7; TRBD1 might be the D (5 bases). The ends were cut back, 3 bases at V and 0 bases at J, with 9 bases in the middle. Germline V gene lookup returns CDR1 MNHNS and CDR2 SASEGT. This CDR3 has 14 residues. In DNA, the CDR3 is TGTGCCAGCAGTGATCAGGGAATCTCCTACGAGCAGTACTTC. Protein sequence: CASSDQGISYEQYF.

This clone was seen only once. The sample carries other DNA sequences with the same CDR3. V is TRBV28 and J is TRBJ1-4; D remains ambiguous. V was cut by 3 bases and J by 8 bases, with 4 bases left in between. The CDR3 covers 11 residues. CDR1 is MDHEN, CDR2 SYDVKM, per germline. The CDR3 nucleotides are TGTGCCAGCAGTTTGTGGGAAAAACTGTTTTTT. Its protein product is CASSLWEKLFF. Together with reference TRBV28 and TRBJ1-4, the CDR3 gives the full variable domain: DVKVTQSSRYLVKRTGEKVFLECVQDMDHENMFWYRQDPGLGLRLIYFSYDVKMKEKGDIPEGYSVSREKKERFSLILESASTNQTSMYLCASSLWEKLFFGSGTQLSVL.

The chain couples TRBV7-3 to TRBJ1-4; D might be TRBD1 (5 bases). The length of the CDR3 is 16 residues. CDR1 and CDR2 (germline): SGHTA, FQGTGA. Trimming shortened V by 1 base and J by 6 bases, and 15 bases separated the two germline ends. CDR3 amino acids: CASSLNPPGRDEKLFF. The CDR3 region has the DNA TGTGCCAGCAGCTTAAACCCCCCAGGGCGGGATGAAAAACTGTTTTTT.